The rows below give T cell receptor beta chains drawn from one sample of a study of cytomegalovirus exposure and HLA in healthy donors. Produced via immunoSEQ multiplex PCR; TCRdb's table is partial and in-frame only. The table lists 180,000 or so clones, 80% of them singletons. The sample consisted of PBMCs. Receptors were obtained from a woman in her 30s in good health and CMV-seronegative. Each CDR3 is given with its conserved first and last residue. Each record gives: V gene, J gene, D gene, clone size, CDR3 protein, CDR3 DNA. The D gene is left open where the match is weak. The listing skips clone size in some rows; elsewhere it reads once, few, many or a size class.

>TRBV29-1|TRBJ1-2|.|.
CSVEARLAYGYTF
TGCAGCGTTGAGGCGAGGCTGGCCTATGGCTACACCTTC
>TRBV5-6|TRBJ2-7|.|.
CASSLMGSGDDEYEQYF
TGTGCCAGCAGCTTGATGGGGTCGGGAGACGATGAGTACGAGCAGTACTTC
>TRBV7-9|TRBJ1-1|.|.
CASSLGGEAEAFF
TGTGCCAGCAGCTTAGGAGGAGAGGCTGAAGCTTTCTTT
>TRBV30|TRBJ1-1|TRBD1|.
CAWRRDRRVETEAFF
TGTGCCTGGAGGCGGGACAGACGCGTCGAGACTGAAGCTTTCTTT
>TRBV14|TRBJ1-2|TRBD1|few
CASSPTGVWVDYGYTF
TGTGCCAGCAGCCCGACAGGGGTGTGGGTGGACTATGGCTACACCTTC
>TRBV12-5|TRBJ1-1|TRBD1|once
CASGLGGQGANRGTEAFF
TGTGCTAGTGGTTTGGGGGGACAGGGGGCGAATCGGGGCACTGAAGCTTTCTTT
>TRBV7-7|TRBJ2-5|.|few
CASSSGGPLETQYF
TGTGCCAGCAGCTCCGGGGGGCCGCTAGAGACCCAGTACTTC
>TRBV5-6|TRBJ2-7|.|.
CASSLTGPHEQYF
TGTGCCAGCAGCTTGACAGGGCCCCACGAGCAGTACTTC
>TRBV6-1|TRBJ1-2|TRBD1|.
CASSEALPGQGVYTF
TGTGCCAGCAGTGAAGCGCTCCCGGGACAGGGAGTATACACCTTC
>TRBV6-5|TRBJ1-1|.|.
CASSYPLGARKTEAFF
TGTGCCAGCAGTTACCCCCTGGGGGCCCGAAAGACTGAAGCTTTCTTT
>TRBV6-1|TRBJ1-2|.|.
CASSEAQQYGYTF
TGTGCCAGCAGTGAAGCGCAACAATATGGCTACACCTTC
>TRBV5-1|TRBJ2-4|.|.
CASSPARGAMDIQYF
TGCGCCAGCAGCCCCGCAAGGGGTGCGATGGACATTCAGTACTTC
>TRBV5-6|TRBJ2-3|TRBD2|.
CASSFPGLASTDTQYF
TGTGCCAGCAGCTTCCCGGGACTAGCTAGCACAGATACGCAGTATTTT
>TRBV18|TRBJ1-2|.|.
CASSPSGGLSGYTF
TGTGCCAGCTCACCATCGGGGGGCTTAAGTGGCTACACCTTC
>TRBV29-1|TRBJ1-1|.|.
CSVVVTGNTEAFF
TGCAGCGTTGTGGTGACAGGGAACACTGAAGCTTTCTTT
>TRBV15|TRBJ1-4|.|.
CATSKGGWDEKLFF
TGTGCCACCAGCAAAGGGGGTTGGGATGAAAAACTGTTTTTT
>TRBV19|TRBJ1-2|TRBD1|.
CASNPTGRNYGYTF
TGTGCCAGTAATCCGACAGGGCGGAACTATGGCTACACCTTC
>TRBV19|TRBJ1-2|TRBD1|.
CASTERGRYGYTF
TGTGCCAGCACTGAGAGGGGGCGGTATGGCTACACCTTC
>TRBV9|TRBJ1-1|TRBD1|.
CASSPREGAREMNTEAFF
TGTGCCAGCAGCCCCCGAGAGGGGGCTAGGGAAATGAACACTGAAGCTTTCTTT
>TRBV7-3|TRBJ2-6|.|once
CASSSRISGANVLTF
TGTGCCAGCAGCTCCAGGATCTCTGGGGCCAACGTCCTGACTTTC
>TRBV5-1|TRBJ2-7|TRBD1|.
CASSPDRGLRYEQYF
TGCGCCAGCAGCCCCGACAGGGGGCTACGCTACGAGCAGTACTTC
>TRBV5-1|TRBJ1-2|TRBD1|.
CASSLDPLGQGRSYGYTF
TGCGCCAGCAGCTTGGACCCCCTAGGACAGGGACGGAGCTATGGCTACACCTTC
>TRBV9|TRBJ2-3|.|.
CASSVVAGFTDTQYF
TGTGCCAGCAGCGTAGTGGCGGGGTTCACAGATACGCAGTATTTT
>TRBV5-4|TRBJ2-1|TRBD2|.
CASSLGRLSGGIYNEQFF
TGTGCCAGCAGCTTGGGTCGGTTGAGCGGGGGCATCTACAATGAGCAGTTCTTC
>TRBV4-1|TRBJ1-2|.|.
CASSQGLNSHPIRDYGYTF
TGCGCCAGCAGCCAAGGGCTGAACAGTCACCCAATCAGGGACTATGGCTACACCTTC
>TRBV9|TRBJ2-1|.|.
CASSTGGADYNEQFF
TGTGCCAGCAGCACGGGGGGCGCGGACTACAATGAGCAGTTCTTC
>TRBV2|TRBJ1-5|TRBD1|.
CASGQGYQPQHF
TGTGCCAGCGGACAGGGATATCAGCCCCAGCATTTT
>TRBV4-3|TRBJ2-7|TRBD2|.
CASSQDAAGVRDEQYF
TGCGCCAGCAGCCAAGATGCAGCGGGGGTACGTGACGAGCAGTACTTC
>TRBV7-2|TRBJ2-5|.|.
CASQGPGETQYF
TGTGCCAGCCAAGGCCCGGGAGAGACCCAGTACTTC
>TRBV19|TRBJ1-2|TRBD1|.
CASSIQGDYGYTF
TGTGCCAGTAGTATACAGGGGGACTATGGCTACACCTTC
>TRBV2|TRBJ1-1|.|few
CASSLPGWGVNTEAFF
TGTGCCAGCAGCTTGCCCGGTTGGGGGGTGAACACTGAAGCTTTCTTT
>TRBV12-5|TRBJ1-1|.|.
CASILGALMNTEAFF
TGTGCTAGTATTTTGGGGGCGCTTATGAACACTGAAGCTTTCTTT
>TRBV9|TRBJ2-1|.|.
CASSVRGGDNEQFF
TGTGCCAGCAGCGTAAGGGGGGGAGACAATGAGCAGTTCTTC
>TRBV7-8|TRBJ1-2|.|.
CASSLEEGSYTF
TGTGCCAGCAGCTTAGAGGAGGGAAGCTACACCTTC
>TRBV6-6|TRBJ1-2|.|.
CASSYRELNYGYTF
TGTGCCAGCAGTTACAGGGAGCTCAACTATGGCTACACCTTC
>TRBV10-2|TRBJ1-3|.|.
CASSESGATGNTIYF
TGCGCCAGCAGTGAGTCGGGGGCGACTGGAAACACCATATATTTT
>TRBV15|TRBJ2-7|TRBD2|.
CATSRVSGGILYEQYF
TGTGCCACCAGCAGGGTAAGCGGGGGGATACTCTACGAGCAGTACTTC
>TRBV10-2|TRBJ2-1|TRBD2|.
CATQRVVAGGLNEQFF
TGCGCCACCCAAAGGGTAGTAGCGGGGGGCCTCAATGAGCAGTTCTTC
>TRBV6-4|TRBJ2-1|TRBD2|once
CASSAASGGDEQFF
TGTGCCAGCAGTGCGGCTAGCGGGGGGGACGAGCAGTTCTTC
>TRBV7-9|TRBJ2-4|.|.
CASSLDSGAKNIQYF
TGTGCCAGCAGCTTAGACTCTGGAGCCAAAAACATTCAGTACTTC
>TRBV12-5|TRBJ1-2|TRBD1|.
CASGPTGGYGYTF
TGTGCTAGTGGTCCCACAGGGGGCTATGGCTACACCTTC
>TRBV28|TRBJ2-3|TRBD1|.
CASQGQGTPSTDTQYF
TGTGCCAGCCAGGGACAGGGCACCCCTAGCACAGATACGCAGTATTTT
>TRBV11-2|TRBJ1-2|.|.
CASSPRTASYGYTF
TGTGCCAGCAGCCCCCGGACAGCGAGCTATGGCTACACCTTC